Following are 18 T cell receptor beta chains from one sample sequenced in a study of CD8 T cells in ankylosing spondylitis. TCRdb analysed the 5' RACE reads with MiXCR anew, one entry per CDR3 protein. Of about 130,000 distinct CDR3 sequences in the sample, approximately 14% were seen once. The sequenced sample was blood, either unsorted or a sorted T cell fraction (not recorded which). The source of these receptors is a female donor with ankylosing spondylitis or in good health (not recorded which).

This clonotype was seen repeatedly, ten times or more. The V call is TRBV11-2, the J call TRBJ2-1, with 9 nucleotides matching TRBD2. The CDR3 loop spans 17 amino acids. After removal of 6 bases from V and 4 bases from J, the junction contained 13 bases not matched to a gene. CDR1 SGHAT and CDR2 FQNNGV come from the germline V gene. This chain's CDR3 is CASRPRFRAGGYNEQFF. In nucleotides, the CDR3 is TGTGCCAGCAGACCCAGGTTTCGGGCGGGAGGGTACAATGAGCAGTTCTTC.

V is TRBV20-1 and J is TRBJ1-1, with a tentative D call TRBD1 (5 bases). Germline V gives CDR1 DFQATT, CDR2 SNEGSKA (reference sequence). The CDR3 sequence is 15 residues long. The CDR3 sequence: CKPGEPNRGVTEAFF. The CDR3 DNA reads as TGCAAACCGGGGGAGCCTAACCGGGGGGTCACTGAAGCTTTCTTT.

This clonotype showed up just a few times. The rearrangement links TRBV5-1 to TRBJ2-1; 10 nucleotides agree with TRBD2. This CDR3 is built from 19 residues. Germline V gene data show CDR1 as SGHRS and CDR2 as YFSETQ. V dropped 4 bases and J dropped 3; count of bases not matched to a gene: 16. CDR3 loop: CASSPEGSGGTSRYNEQFF. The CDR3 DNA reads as TGCGCCAGCAGCCCGGAAGGTAGCGGGGGGACTTCCCGCTACAATGAGCAGTTCTTC.

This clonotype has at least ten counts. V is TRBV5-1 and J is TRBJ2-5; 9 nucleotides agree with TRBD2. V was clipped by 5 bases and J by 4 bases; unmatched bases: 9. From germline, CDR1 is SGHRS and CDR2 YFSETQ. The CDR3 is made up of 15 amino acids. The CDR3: CASRYIAGASETQYF. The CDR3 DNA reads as TGCGCCAGCAGATACATAGCGGGGGCCTCAGAGACCCAGTACTTC.

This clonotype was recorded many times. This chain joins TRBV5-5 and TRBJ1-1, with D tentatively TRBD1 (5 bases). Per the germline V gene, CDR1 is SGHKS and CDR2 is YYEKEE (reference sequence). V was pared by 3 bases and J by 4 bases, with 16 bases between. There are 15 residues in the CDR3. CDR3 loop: CASSYVGGYVTEAFF. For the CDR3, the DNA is TGTGCCAGCAGCTACGTCGGGGGGTACGTCACTGAAGCTTTCTTT.

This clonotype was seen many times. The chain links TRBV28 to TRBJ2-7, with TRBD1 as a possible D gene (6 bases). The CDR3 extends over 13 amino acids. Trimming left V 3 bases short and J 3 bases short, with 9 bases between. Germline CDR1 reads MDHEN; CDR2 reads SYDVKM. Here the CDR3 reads CASSLGHLYEQYF. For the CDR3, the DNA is TGTGCCAGCAGTTTGGGACACCTCTACGAGCAGTACTTC.

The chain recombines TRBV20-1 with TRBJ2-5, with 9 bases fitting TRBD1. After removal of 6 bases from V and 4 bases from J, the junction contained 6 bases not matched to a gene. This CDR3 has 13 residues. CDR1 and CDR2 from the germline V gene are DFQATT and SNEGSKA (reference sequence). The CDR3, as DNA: TGCAGTGCCCGGGGACAGGGAGCAGAGACCCAGTACTTC. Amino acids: CSARGQGAETQYF.

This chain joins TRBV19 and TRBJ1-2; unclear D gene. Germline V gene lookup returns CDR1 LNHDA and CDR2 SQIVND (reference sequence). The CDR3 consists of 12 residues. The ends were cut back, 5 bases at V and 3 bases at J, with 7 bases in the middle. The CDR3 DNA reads TGTGCCAGTAGTGTCAGAGACTATGGCTACACCTTC. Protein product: CASSVRDYGYTF.

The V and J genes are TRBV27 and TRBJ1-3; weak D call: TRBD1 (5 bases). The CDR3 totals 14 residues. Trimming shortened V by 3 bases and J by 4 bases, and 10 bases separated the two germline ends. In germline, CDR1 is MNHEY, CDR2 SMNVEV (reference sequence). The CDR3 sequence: CASSFGTGGNTIYF. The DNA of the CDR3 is TGTGCCAGCAGTTTCGGGACGGGAGGAAACACCATATATTTT.

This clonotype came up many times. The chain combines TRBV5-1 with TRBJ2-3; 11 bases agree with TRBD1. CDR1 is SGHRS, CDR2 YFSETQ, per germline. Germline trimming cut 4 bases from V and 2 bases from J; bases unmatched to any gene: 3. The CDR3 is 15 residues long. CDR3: CASSGTGGHTDTQYF. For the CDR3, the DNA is TGCGCCAGCAGCGGGACAGGGGGTCACACAGATACGCAGTATTTT.

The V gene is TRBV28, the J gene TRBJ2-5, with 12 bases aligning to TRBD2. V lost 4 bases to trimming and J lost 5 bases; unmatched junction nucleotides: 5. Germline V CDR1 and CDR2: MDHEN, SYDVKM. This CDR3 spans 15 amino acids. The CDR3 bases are TGTGCCAGCAGTTCTAGCGGGAGGGCCGGGGAGACCCAGTACTTC. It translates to CASSSSGRAGETQYF.

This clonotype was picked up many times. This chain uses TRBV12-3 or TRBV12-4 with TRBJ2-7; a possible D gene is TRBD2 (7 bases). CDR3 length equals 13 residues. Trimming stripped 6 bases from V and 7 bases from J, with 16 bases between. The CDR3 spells CASRPAGAWEQYF. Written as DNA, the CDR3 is TGTGCCAGCAGGCCCGCGGGGGCCTGGGAGCAGTACTTC.

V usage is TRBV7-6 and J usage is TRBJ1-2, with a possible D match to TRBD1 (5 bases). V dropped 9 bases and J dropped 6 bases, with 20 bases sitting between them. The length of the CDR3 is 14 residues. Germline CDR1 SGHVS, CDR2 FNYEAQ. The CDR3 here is CASKKMDTRDGYTF. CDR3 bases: TGTGCCAGTAAAAAGATGGACACGAGAGATGGCTACACCTTC.

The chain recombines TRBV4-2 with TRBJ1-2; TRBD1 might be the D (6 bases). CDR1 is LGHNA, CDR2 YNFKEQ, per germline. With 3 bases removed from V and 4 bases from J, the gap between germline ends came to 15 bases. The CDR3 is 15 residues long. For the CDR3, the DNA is TGTGCCAGCAGCCAGGTTGGAGGGGGGAGCTATGGCTACACCTTC. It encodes CASSQVGGGSYGYTF.

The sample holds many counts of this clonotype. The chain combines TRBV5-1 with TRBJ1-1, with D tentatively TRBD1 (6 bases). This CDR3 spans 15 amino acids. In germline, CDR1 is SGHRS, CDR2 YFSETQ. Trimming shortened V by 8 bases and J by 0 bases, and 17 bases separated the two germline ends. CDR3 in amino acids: CASTFTQGMNTEAFF. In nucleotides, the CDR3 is TGCGCCAGTACCTTCACCCAGGGGATGAACACTGAAGCTTTCTTT.

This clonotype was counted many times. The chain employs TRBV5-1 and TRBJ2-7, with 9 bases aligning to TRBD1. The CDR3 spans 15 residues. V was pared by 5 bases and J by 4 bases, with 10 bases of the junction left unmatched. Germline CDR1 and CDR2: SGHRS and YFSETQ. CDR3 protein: CASRPSGTGKYEQYF. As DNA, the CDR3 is TGCGCCAGCAGGCCGTCTGGGACAGGGAAATACGAGCAGTACTTC.

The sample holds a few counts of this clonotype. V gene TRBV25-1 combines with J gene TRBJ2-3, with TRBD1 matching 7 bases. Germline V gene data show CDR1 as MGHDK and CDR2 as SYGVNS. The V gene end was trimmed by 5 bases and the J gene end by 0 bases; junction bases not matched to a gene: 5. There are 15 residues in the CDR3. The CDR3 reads CASSFGTASTDTQYF. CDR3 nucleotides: TGTGCCAGCAGTTTCGGGACAGCAAGCACAGATACGCAGTATTTT.

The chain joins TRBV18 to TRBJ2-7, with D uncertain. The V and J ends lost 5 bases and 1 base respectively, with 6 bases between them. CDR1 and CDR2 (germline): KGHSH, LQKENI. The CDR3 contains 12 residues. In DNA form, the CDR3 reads TGTGCCAGCTCAGGGGAATCCTACGAGCAGTACTTC. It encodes CASSGESYEQYF.